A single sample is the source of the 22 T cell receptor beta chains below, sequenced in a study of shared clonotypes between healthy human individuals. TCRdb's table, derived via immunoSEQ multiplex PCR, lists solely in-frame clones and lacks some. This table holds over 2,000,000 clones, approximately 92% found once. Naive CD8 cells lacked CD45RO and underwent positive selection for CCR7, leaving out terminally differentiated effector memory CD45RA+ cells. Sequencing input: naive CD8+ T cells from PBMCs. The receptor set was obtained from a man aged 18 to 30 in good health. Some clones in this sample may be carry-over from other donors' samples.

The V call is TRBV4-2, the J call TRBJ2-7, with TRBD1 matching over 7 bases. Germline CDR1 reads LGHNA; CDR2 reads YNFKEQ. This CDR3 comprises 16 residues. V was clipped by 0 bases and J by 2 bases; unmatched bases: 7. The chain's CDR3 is CASSQDQGVYAYEQYF. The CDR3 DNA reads TGTGCCAGCAGCCAAGATCAGGGGGTATATGCCTACGAGCAGTACTTC.

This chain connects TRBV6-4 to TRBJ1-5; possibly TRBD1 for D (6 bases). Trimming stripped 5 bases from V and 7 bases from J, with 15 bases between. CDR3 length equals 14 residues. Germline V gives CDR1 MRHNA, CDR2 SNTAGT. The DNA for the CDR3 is TGTGCCAGCAGTCCAGGGGTGGGGGAGCAGCCCCAGCATTTT. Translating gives CASSPGVGEQPQHF.

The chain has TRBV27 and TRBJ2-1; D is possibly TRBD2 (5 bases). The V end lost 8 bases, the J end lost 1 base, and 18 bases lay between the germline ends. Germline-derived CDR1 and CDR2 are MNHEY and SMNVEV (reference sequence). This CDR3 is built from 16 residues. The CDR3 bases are TGTGCCAGCGCCCTGGGGTGGAGGCCATCCTACAATGAGCAGTTCTTC. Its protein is CASALGWRPSYNEQFF.

DNA for the CDR3: TGCGCCAGCAGCTTCGGACTAGCGAATTACAATGAGCAGTTCTTC. Protein product: CASSFGLANYNEQFF. The V call is TRBV5-1, the J call TRBJ2-1; 9 positions agree with TRBD2. The CDR3 totals 15 residues. The germline CDR1 and CDR2 sequences are SGHRS and YFSETQ. J gave up 4 bases and V 2 bases, and 4 bases lay outside the gene matches.

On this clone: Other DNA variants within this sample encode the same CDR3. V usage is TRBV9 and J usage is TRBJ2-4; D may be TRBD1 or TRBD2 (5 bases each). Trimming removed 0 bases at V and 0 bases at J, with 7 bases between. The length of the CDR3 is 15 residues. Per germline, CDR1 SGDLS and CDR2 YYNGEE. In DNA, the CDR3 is TGTGCCAGCAGCGTAGCGGGGCTAGCCAAAAACATTCAGTACTTC. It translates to CASSVAGLAKNIQYF.

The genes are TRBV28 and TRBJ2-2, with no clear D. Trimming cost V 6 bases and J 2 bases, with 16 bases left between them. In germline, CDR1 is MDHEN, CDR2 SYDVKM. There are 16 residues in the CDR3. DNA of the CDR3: TGTGCCAGCAGCGGCACCTCCGTAGGAAACACCGGGGAGCTGTTTTTT. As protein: CASSGTSVGNTGELFF.

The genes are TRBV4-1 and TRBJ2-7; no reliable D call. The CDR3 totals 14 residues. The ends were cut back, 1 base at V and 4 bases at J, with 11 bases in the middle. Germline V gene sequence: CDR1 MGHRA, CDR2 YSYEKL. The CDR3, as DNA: TGCGCCAGCAGCCAAGGGGCCTACTCTTACGAGCAGTACTTC. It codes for CASSQGAYSYEQYF.

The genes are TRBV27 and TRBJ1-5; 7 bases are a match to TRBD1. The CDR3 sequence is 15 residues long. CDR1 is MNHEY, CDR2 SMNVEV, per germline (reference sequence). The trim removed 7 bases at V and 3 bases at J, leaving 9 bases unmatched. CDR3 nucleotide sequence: TGTGCCAGCAAAGAAGACAGGGCGGACAATCAGCCCCAGCATTTT. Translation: CASKEDRADNQPQHF.

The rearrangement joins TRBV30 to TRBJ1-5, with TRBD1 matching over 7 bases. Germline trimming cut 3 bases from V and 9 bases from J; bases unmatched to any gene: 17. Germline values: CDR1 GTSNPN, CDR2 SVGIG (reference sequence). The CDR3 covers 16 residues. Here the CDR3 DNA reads TGTGCCTGGAGCGAACAGCCAGGGGGGCCAGGCCGGCCCCAGCATTTT. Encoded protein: CAWSEQPGGPGRPQHF.

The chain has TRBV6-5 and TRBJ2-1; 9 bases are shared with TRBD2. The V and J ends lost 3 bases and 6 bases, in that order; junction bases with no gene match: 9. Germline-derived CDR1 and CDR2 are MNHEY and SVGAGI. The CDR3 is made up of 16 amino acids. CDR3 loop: CASSYRREGSGNEQFF. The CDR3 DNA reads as TGTGCCAGCAGTTATCGGCGGGAGGGTTCGGGCAATGAGCAGTTCTTC.

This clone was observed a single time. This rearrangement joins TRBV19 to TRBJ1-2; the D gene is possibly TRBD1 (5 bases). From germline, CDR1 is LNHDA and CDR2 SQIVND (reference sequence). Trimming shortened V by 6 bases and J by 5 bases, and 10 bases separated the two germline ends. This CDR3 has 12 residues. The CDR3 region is CASRTDSYGYTF. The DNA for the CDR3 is TGTGCCAGTAGGACAGATTCTTATGGCTACACCTTC.

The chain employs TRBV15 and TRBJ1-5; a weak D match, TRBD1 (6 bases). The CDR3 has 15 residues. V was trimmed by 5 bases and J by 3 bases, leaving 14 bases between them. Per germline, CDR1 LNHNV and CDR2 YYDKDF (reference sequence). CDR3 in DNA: TGTGCCACCAGCGCAGACCGGGACATCAATCAGCCCCAGCATTTT. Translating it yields CATSADRDINQPQHF.

The CDR3 loop reads CASSQEEREYSREQFF. The CDR3 DNA reads as TGTGCCAGCAGCCAAGAGGAGCGGGAGTACTCTCGTGAGCAGTTCTTC. J is TRBJ2-1 and V is TRBV4-2; 8 bases line up with TRBD2. Germline V CDR1 and CDR2: LGHNA, YNFKEQ. The V gene end was trimmed by 0 bases and the J gene end by 9 bases; junction bases not matched to a gene: 10. The CDR3 consists of 16 residues.

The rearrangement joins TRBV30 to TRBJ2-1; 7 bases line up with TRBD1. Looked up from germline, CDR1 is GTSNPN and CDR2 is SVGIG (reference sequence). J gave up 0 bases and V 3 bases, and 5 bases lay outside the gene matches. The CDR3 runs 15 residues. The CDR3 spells CAWRVTGSSYNEQFF. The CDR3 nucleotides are TGTGCCTGGAGAGTGACAGGGAGCTCCTACAATGAGCAGTTCTTC.

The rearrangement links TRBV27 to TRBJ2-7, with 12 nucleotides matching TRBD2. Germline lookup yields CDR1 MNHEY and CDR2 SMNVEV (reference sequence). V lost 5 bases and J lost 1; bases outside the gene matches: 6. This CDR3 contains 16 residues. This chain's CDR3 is CASSPLAGGVSYEQYF. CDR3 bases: TGTGCCAGCAGTCCCCTAGCGGGAGGGGTTTCCTACGAGCAGTACTTC.

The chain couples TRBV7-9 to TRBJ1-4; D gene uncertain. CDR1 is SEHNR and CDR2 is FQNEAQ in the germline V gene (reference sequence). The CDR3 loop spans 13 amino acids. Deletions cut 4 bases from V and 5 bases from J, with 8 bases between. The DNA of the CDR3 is TGTGCCAGCAGCTCCGGCAAGAATGAAAAACTGTTTTTT. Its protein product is CASSSGKNEKLFF.

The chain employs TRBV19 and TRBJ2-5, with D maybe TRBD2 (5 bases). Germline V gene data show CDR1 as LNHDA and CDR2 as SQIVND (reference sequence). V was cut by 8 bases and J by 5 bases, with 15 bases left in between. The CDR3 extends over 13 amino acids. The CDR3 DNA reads TGTGCCAGTCGTGACGGGGTAGGGGAGACCCAGTACTTC. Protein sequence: CASRDGVGETQYF.

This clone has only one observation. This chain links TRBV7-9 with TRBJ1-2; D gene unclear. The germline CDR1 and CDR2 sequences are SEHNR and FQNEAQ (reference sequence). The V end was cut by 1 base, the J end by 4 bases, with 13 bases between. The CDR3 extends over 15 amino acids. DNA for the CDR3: TGTGCCAGCAGCTTAGACGGTTCAGCAATCTATGGCTACACCTTC. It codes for CASSLDGSAIYGYTF.

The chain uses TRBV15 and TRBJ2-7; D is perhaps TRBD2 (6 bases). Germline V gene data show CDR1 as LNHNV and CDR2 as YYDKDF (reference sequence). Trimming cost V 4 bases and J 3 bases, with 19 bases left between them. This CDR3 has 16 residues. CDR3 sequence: CATSIDLGSGNYEQYF. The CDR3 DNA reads TGTGCCACCAGCATTGACCTCGGTAGCGGAAACTACGAGCAGTACTTC.

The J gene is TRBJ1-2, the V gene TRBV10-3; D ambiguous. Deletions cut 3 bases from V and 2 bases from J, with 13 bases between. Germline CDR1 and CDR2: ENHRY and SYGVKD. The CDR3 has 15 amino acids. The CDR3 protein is CAISESAATNYGYTF. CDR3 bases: TGTGCCATCAGTGAATCGGCTGCTACGAACTATGGCTACACCTTC.

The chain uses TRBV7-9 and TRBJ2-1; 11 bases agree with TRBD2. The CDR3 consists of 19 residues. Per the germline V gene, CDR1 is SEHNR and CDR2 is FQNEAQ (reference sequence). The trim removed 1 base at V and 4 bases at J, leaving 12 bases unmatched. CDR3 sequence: CASSLGTGSGTSGYNEQFF. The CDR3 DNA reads TGTGCCAGCAGCTTAGGGACAGGGTCCGGGACTAGCGGATACAATGAGCAGTTCTTC.

CDR3 sequence (DNA): TGTGCCAGCAGTCCGGTGCAGGGGGCGAAGACCCAGTACTTC. This encodes CASSPVQGAKTQYF. J is TRBJ2-5 and V is TRBV27, with 8 nucleotides matching TRBD1. CDR1 is MNHEY and CDR2 is SMNVEV in the germline V gene (reference sequence). V dropped 5 bases and J dropped 6; count of bases not matched to a gene: 8. CDR3 length: 14 amino acids.